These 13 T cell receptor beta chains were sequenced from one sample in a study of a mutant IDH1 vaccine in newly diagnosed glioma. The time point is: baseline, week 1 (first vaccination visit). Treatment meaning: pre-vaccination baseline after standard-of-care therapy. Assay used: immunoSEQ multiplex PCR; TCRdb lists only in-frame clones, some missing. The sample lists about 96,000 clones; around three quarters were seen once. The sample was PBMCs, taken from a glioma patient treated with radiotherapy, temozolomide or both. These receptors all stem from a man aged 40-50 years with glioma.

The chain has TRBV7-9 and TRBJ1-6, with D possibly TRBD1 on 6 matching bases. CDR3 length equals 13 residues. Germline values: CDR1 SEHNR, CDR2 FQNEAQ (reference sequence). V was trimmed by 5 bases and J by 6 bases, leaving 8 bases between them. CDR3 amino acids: CASSPQGNSPLHF. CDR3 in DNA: TGTGCCAGCAGCCCACAGGGTAATTCACCCCTCCACTTT.

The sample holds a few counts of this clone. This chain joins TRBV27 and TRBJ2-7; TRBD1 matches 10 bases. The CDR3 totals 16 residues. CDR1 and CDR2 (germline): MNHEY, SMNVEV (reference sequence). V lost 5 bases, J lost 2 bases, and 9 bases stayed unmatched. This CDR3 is CASSPHPGQGTYEQYF. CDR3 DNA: TGTGCCAGCAGTCCACATCCGGGACAGGGGACCTACGAGCAGTACTTC.

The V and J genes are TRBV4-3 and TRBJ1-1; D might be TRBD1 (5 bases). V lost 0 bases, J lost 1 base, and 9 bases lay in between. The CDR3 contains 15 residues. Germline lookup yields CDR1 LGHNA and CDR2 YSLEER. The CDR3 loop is CASSQDWGSNTEAFF. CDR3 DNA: TGCGCCAGCAGCCAAGATTGGGGCTCGAACACTGAAGCTTTCTTT.

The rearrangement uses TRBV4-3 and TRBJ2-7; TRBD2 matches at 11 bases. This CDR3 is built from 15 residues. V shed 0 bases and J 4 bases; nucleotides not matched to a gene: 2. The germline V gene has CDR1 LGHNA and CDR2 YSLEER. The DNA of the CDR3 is TGCGCCAGCAGCCAAGAGACTAGCGGGGTTTACGAGCAGTACTTC. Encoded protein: CASSQETSGVYEQYF.

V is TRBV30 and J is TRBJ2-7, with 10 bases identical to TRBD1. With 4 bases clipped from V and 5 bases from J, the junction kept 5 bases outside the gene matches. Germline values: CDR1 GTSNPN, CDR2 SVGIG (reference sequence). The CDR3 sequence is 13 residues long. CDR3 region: CAWTPGQGHEQYF. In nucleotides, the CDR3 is TGTGCCTGGACCCCGGGACAGGGGCACGAGCAGTACTTC.

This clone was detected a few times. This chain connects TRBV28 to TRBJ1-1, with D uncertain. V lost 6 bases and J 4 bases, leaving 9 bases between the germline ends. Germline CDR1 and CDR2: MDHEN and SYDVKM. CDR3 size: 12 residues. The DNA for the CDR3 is TGTGCCAGCAGGGGTGGAGGCACTGAAGCTTTCTTT. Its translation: CASRGGGTEAFF.

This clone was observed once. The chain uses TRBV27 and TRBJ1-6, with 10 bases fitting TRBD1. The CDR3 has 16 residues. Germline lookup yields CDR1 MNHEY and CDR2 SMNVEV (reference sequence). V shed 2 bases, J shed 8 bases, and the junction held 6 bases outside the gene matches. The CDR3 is CASSLGGQGGYSPLHF. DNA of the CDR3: TGTGCCAGCAGTTTAGGAGGACAGGGGGGGTATTCACCCCTCCACTTT.

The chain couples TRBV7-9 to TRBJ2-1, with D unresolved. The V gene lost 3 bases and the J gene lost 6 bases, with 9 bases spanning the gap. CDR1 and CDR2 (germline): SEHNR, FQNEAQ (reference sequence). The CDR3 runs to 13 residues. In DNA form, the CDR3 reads TGTGCCAGCAGCTTGAATAGCCCCAATGAGCAGTTCTTC. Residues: CASSLNSPNEQFF.

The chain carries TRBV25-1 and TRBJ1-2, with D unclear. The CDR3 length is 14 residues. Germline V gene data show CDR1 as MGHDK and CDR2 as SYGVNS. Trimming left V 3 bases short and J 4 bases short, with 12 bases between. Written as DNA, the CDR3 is TGTGCCAGCAGTGACCCCGGGTCACGCTATGGCTACACCTTC. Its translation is CASSDPGSRYGYTF.

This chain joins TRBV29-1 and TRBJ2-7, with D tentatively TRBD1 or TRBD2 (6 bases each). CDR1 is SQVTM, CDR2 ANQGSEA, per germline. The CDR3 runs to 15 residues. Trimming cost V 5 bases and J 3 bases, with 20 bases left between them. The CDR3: CSVILRGLGGYEQYF. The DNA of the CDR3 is TGCAGCGTTATACTCAGGGGTCTGGGGGGCTACGAGCAGTACTTC.

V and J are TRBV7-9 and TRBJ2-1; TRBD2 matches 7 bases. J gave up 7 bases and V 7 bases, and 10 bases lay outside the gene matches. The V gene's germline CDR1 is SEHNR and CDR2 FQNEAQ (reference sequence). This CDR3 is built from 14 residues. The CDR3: CASNSDGGSNEQFF. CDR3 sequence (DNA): TGTGCCAGCAACTCGGATGGCGGGAGTAATGAGCAGTTCTTC.

This chain's CDR3 is CAWSGDPGSETQYF. The CDR3 region has the DNA TGTGCCTGGAGTGGAGATCCGGGGTCGGAGACCCAGTACTTC. This chain connects TRBV30 to TRBJ2-5; weak D call: TRBD2 (5 bases). CDR3 size: 14 residues. The germline CDR1 and CDR2 sequences are GTSNPN and SVGIG (reference sequence). Trimming took off 1 base at V and 5 bases at J, with 14 bases between the two ends. Full variable domain (outside the CDR3, taken from reference TRBV30 and TRBJ2-5): SQTIHQWPATLVQPVGSPLSLECTVEGTSNPNLYWYRQAAGRGLQLLFYSVGIGQISSEVPQNLSASRPQDRQFILSSKKLLLSDSGFYLCAWSGDPGSETQYFGPGTRLLVL.

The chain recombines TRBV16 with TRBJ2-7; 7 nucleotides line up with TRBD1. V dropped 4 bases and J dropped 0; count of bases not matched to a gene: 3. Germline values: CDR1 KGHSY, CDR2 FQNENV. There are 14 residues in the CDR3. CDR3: CASSPGTDSYEQYF. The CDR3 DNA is TGTGCCAGCAGCCCTGGGACAGACTCCTACGAGCAGTACTTC.